This is a list of T cell receptor beta chains from one sample in a study of cytomegalovirus exposure and HLA in healthy donors. Measured with immunoSEQ multiplex PCR; TCRdb has only the in-frame clones, and not every one. Of some 100,000 clones listed, approximately 72% are singletons. The sample was PBMCs. These receptors were taken from a male donor in good health and CMV-seropositive. CDR3s include the opening cysteine and the closing phenylalanine or tryptophan. A D gene is named only where the DNA matches it firmly. Clone size is not always given. Where it is, it says once, few, many or a class for expanded clones.

d_gene	abundance	v_gene	j_gene	CDR3aa	CDR3nt
NA	NA	TRBV4-3	TRBJ2-5	CASSQDSSGRTQYF	TGCGCCAGCAGCCAAGATTCTTCTGGTAGGACCCAGTACTTC
NA	NA	TRBV19	TRBJ2-7	CASSIRDTYEQYF	TGTGCCAGTAGTATCAGGGATACCTACGAGCAGTACTTC
TRBD1	NA	TRBV6-1	TRBJ1-5	CASRQGFNQPQHF	TGTGCCAGCAGACAGGGGTTCAATCAGCCCCAGCATTTT
NA	once	TRBV6-4	TRBJ2-1	CASSDSNRVLGWFF	TGTGCCAGCAGTGACTCTAACAGGGTCCTCGGATGGTTCTTC
NA	NA	TRBV5-1	TRBJ2-2	CASSVRRAGLSTGELFF	TGCGCCAGCAGCGTACGGCGGGCGGGGCTCAGCACCGGGGAGCTGTTTTTT
TRBD1	NA	TRBV2	TRBJ1-6	CASSVTGGIGSPLHF	TGTGCCAGCAGTGTGACAGGGGGTATAGGTTCACCCCTCCACTTT
TRBD2	NA	TRBV5-1	TRBJ2-4	CASSLGRSGAQNNIQYF	TGCGCCAGCAGCTTGGGGCGTAGCGGGGCCCAAAACAACATTCAGTACTTC
TRBD1	few	TRBV2	TRBJ1-4	CASSVGQSPNEKLFF	TGTGCCAGCAGTGTGGGACAGTCCCCTAATGAAAAACTGTTTTTT
TRBD2	NA	TRBV5-1	TRBJ2-1	CASSLDVAGDYNEQFF	TGCGCCAGCAGCTTGGACGTAGCGGGGGACTACAATGAGCAGTTCTTC
NA	NA	TRBV29-1	TRBJ2-1	CSVAEGNEQFF	TGCAGCGTTGCGGAGGGAAATGAGCAGTTCTTC
TRBD1	NA	TRBV30	TRBJ1-6	CAWETGGAGSPLHF	TGTGCCTGGGAGACAGGGGGCGCGGGTTCACCCCTCCACTTT
TRBD1	few	TRBV11-2	TRBJ1-6	CASSLPLIRGGSGNSPLHF	TGTGCCAGCAGCTTACCTCTAATAAGAGGGGGCTCGGGTAATTCACCCCTCCACTTT
NA	NA	TRBV5-4	TRBJ1-1	CASSFGQSEAFF	TGTGCCAGCAGCTTTGGGCAGAGTGAAGCTTTCTTT
NA	NA	TRBV9	TRBJ2-3	CASSLAGSTDTQYF	TGTGCCAGCAGCCTTGCGGGTAGCACAGATACGCAGTATTTT
NA	NA	TRBV20-1	TRBJ2-5	CSASPKETQYF	TGCAGTGCTAGCCCCAAAGAGACCCAGTACTTC
TRBD1	NA	TRBV6-1	TRBJ1-6	CASRDRGTSPLHF	TGTGCCAGCAGGGACAGGGGAACCTCACCCCTCCACTTT
NA	NA	TRBV9	TRBJ2-1	CASSVATGSYNEQFF	TGTGCCAGCAGCGTAGCTACAGGGTCCTACAATGAGCAGTTCTTC
NA	NA	TRBV7-2	TRBJ1-1	CASSLTLTGNTEAFF	TGTGCCAGCAGCTTAACCTTGACAGGGAACACTGAAGCTTTCTTT
TRBD1	NA	TRBV15	TRBJ2-5	CATSTQGQGGTQYF	TGTGCCACCAGTACACAGGGACAGGGAGGGACCCAGTACTTC
NA	NA	TRBV7-9	TRBJ2-5	CASSLAFSRGTQYF	TGTGCCAGCAGCTTAGCTTTCTCCCGAGGGACCCAGTACTTC
TRBD1	NA	TRBV7-2	TRBJ1-2	CASSLLGQGKLGYTF	TGTGCCAGCAGCTTATTAGGACAGGGGAAGTTAGGCTACACCTTC
NA	NA	TRBV30	TRBJ2-2	CAWRQENTGELFF	TGTGCCTGGCGACAGGAAAACACTGGGGAGCTGTTTTTT
NA	NA	TRBV2	TRBJ1-4	CASSGDRDNELFF	TGTGCCAGCAGTGGGGACCGGGACAATGAACTGTTTTTT
NA	many	TRBV7-8	TRBJ2-3	CASSLGGRGTTDTQYF	TGTGCCAGCAGCTTAGGAGGACGGGGGACCACAGATACGCAGTATTTT
NA	NA	TRBV6-5	TRBJ2-1	CASSRQESYNEQFF	TGTGCCAGCAGCCGACAGGAGTCCTACAATGAGCAGTTCTTC
TRBD1	NA	TRBV10-3	TRBJ2-4	CAISAASGTGGRGIQYF	TGTGCCATCAGTGCAGCATCCGGGACAGGGGGTCGTGGCATTCAGTACTTC
NA	NA	TRBV6-6	TRBJ1-1	CASSPEPGGMGTEAFF	TGTGCCAGCAGCCCAGAACCGGGGGGGATGGGGACTGAAGCTTTCTTT
TRBD2	NA	TRBV13	TRBJ2-7	CASSPRGGGLYEQYF	TGTGCCAGCAGCCCCCGGGGGGGAGGCCTCTACGAGCAGTACTTC
NA	NA	TRBV4-3	TRBJ1-1	CASSQANRREAFF	TGCGCCAGCAGCCAAGCCAACAGGCGAGAAGCTTTCTTT
NA	NA	TRBV9	TRBJ1-2	CASSTPPGGYTF	TGTGCCAGCAGCACACCTCCCGGGGGCTACACCTTC
NA	NA	TRBV27	TRBJ1-5	CASSPGGSNQPQHF	TGTGCCAGCAGTCCCGGGGGATCTAATCAGCCCCAGCATTTT
NA	NA	TRBV7-3	TRBJ1-2	CASSLNRDPRGYTF	TGTGCCAGCAGCTTAAACAGGGACCCTCGTGGCTACACCTTC
NA	NA	TRBV4-1	TRBJ1-5	CASSPEAHSNQPQHF	TGCGCCAGCAGCCCTGAAGCCCATTCCAATCAGCCCCAGCATTTT
NA	once	TRBV6-5	TRBJ2-7	CASSYDWRTSSEQYF	TGTGCCAGCAGTTACGATTGGAGAACCTCTTCCGAGCAGTACTTC
NA	NA	TRBV6-1	TRBJ1-2	CASSEQGPNYGYTF	TGTGCCAGCAGTGAACAGGGGCCTAACTATGGCTACACCTTC
NA	few	TRBV4-1	TRBJ1-1	CASSREPRGTEAFF	TGCGCCAGCAGCCGAGAGCCCCGCGGGACTGAAGCTTTCTTT
TRBD2	NA	TRBV7-2	TRBJ2-7	CASSLALRGITRQYF	TGTGCCAGCAGCTTAGCACTGCGGGGGATAACACGGCAGTACTTC
NA	NA	TRBV19	TRBJ2-7	CASSGLRSPPYEQYF	TGTGCCAGTAGTGGGCTACGGTCCCCCCCCTACGAGCAGTACTTC
NA	NA	TRBV5-1	TRBJ2-2	CASQTGSPTGELFF	TGCGCCAGCCAAACAGGATCCCCCACCGGGGAGCTGTTTTTT
NA	NA	TRBV5-1	TRBJ2-5	CASMEGGRIETQYF	TGCGCCAGCATGGAGGGGGGGCGGATCGAGACCCAGTACTTC
TRBD1	NA	TRBV5-1	TRBJ1-2	CASSSPGGTENYGYTF	TGCGCCAGCAGCTCCCCCGGAGGGACAGAGAACTATGGCTACACCTTC
NA	NA	TRBV30	TRBJ2-3	CAWSKGAGSTDTQYF	TGTGCCTGGAGTAAGGGTGCGGGGAGCACAGATACGCAGTATTTT
TRBD1	NA	TRBV2	TRBJ1-5	CASSVGQVRQPQHF	TGTGCCAGCAGTGTGGGACAGGTGCGGCAGCCCCAGCATTTT
NA	once	TRBV7-9	TRBJ2-2	CASSSGLVGPTGELFF	TGTGCCAGCAGCTCGGGGTTAGTAGGGCCCACCGGGGAGCTGTTTTTT
NA	few	TRBV7-9	TRBJ1-6	CASSLVRGDSPLHF	TGTGCCAGCAGCTTAGTCAGGGGCGATTCACCCCTCCACTTT
NA	few	TRBV7-2	TRBJ1-1	CASSLESWGPSNTEAFF	TGTGCCAGCAGCTTAGAGTCGTGGGGCCCATCGAACACTGAAGCTTTCTTT
TRBD1	NA	TRBV19	TRBJ2-2	CASSTSGTVSGELFF	TGTGCCAGTAGTACCTCCGGGACAGTATCCGGGGAGCTGTTTTTT
NA	NA	TRBV4-1	TRBJ2-1	CASSQEMRGGSNEQFF	TGCGCCAGCAGCCAAGAAATGAGGGGGGGCTCCAATGAGCAGTTCTTC
NA	NA	TRBV18	TRBJ2-1	CASSPPGSYPFRILSDEQFF	TGTGCCAGCTCACCACCCGGTTCTTACCCATTTCGAATACTAAGTGATGAGCAGTTCTTC
TRBD1	NA	TRBV5-6	TRBJ1-2	CASSLTGGGRVGYTF	TGTGCCAGCAGCTTAACAGGGGGAGGAAGGGTTGGCTACACCTTC
TRBD2	NA	TRBV5-1	TRBJ2-1	CASSTGLAGGYEQFF	TGCGCCAGCAGCACGGGACTAGCGGGGGGATATGAGCAGTTCTTC